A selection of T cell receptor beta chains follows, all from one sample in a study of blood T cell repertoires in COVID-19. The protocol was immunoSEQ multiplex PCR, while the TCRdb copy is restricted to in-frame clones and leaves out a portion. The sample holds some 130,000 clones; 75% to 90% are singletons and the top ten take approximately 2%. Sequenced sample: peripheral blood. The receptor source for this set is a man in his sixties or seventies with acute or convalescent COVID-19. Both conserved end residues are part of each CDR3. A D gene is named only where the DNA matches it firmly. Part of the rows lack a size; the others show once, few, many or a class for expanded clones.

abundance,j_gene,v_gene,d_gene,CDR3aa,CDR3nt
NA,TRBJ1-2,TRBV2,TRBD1,CASSGQGASGSYTF,TGTGCCAGCAGTGGACAGGGTGCATCGGGGAGCTACACCTTC
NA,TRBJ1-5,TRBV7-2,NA,CASSLQPPGVGQPQHF,TGTGCCAGCAGCTTACAACCCCCCGGGGTAGGGCAGCCCCAGCATTTT
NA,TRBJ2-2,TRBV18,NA,CASSPPGRANTGELFF,TGTGCCAGCTCACCACCGGGCAGGGCGAACACCGGGGAGCTGTTTTTT
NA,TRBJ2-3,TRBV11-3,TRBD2,CASSPGLAGGPNTQYF,TGTGCCAGCAGCCCCGGACTAGCGGGGGGGCCGAATACGCAGTATTTT
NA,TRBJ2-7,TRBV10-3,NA,CAISQEAGSGYEQYF,TGTGCCATCAGCCAGGAGGCAGGCAGCGGCTACGAGCAGTACTTC
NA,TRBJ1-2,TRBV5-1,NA,CASSLERGQAGYTF,TGCGCCAGCAGCTTGGAGCGGGGGCAGGCGGGCTACACCTTC
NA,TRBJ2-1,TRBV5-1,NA,CASSRRETGAYNEQFF,TGCGCCAGCAGCCGCCGCGAAACGGGAGCCTACAATGAGCAGTTCTTC
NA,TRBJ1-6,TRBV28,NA,CASSLWEEGSPLHF,TGTGCCAGCAGTTTGTGGGAAGAGGGTTCACCCCTCCACTTT
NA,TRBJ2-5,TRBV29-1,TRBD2,CSVGASGGAQTQYF,TGCAGCGTTGGGGCTAGCGGGGGGGCCCAGACCCAGTACTTC
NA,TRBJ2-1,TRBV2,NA,CASKTTSSYNEQFF,TGTGCCAGTAAGACAACTAGCTCCTACAATGAGCAGTTCTTC
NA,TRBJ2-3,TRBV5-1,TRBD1,CASSKGAGAGASDTQYF,TGCGCCAGCAGCAAGGGGGCAGGGGCGGGCGCGTCAGATACGCAGTATTTT
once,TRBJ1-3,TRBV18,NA,CASSPPGAWGTIYF,TGTGCCAGCTCACCACCGGGGGCTTGGGGCACCATATATTTT
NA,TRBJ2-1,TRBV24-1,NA,CATAAAGIEQFF,TGTGCCACCGCGGCGGCCGGGATTGAGCAGTTCTTC
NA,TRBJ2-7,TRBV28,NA,CASSFPYGVDEQYF,TGTGCCAGCAGTTTTCCCTACGGAGTCGACGAGCAGTACTTC
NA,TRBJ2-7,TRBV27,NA,CASSLVWSGSEQYF,TGTGCCAGCAGTTTGGTGTGGAGCGGATCCGAGCAGTACTTC
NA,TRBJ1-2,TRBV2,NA,CASSLRDTANYGYTF,TGTGCCAGCAGCCTCCGGGACACTGCTAACTATGGCTACACCTTC
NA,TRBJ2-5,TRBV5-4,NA,CASSFRLAEEETQYF,TGTGCCAGCAGCTTCCGCTTAGCGGAGGAAGAGACCCAGTACTTC
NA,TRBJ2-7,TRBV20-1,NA,CSARYEQYF,TGCAGTGCTCGTTACGAGCAGTACTTC
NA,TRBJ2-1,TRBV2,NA,CASRGPENEQFF,TGTGCCAGCAGGGGCCCCGAAAATGAGCAGTTCTTC
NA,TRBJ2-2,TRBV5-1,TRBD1,CASSQTETGTGELFF,TGCGCCAGCAGTCAAACCGAGACAGGGACCGGGGAGCTGTTTTTT
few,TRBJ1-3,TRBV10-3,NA,CAISDRGGSGNTIYF,TGTGCCATCAGTGATCGGGGAGGCTCTGGAAACACCATATATTTT
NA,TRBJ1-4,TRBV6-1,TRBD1,CASSVGGQGIARPNEKLFF,TGTGCCAGCAGTGTCGGTGGACAGGGCATCGCAAGGCCTAATGAAAAACTGTTTTTT
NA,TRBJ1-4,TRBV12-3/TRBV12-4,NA,CASRGVGEKLFF,TGTGCCAGCAGAGGAGTTGGGGAGAAACTGTTTTTT
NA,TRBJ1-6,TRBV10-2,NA,CASSVDGTDSPLHF,TGCGCCAGCAGTGTGGACGGGACTGATTCACCCCTCCACTTT
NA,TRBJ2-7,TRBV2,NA,CASRPHSDEQYF,TGTGCCAGCAGGCCTCACTCCGACGAGCAGTACTTC
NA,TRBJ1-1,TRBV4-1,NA,CASSLAGDTEAFF,TGCGCCAGCAGCCTAGCAGGGGACACTGAAGCTTTCTTT
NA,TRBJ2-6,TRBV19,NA,CASAQGTGANVLTF,TGTGCCAGTGCACAGGGAACGGGGGCCAACGTCCTGACTTTC
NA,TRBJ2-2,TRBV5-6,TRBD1,CASSFTGATGELFF,TGTGCCAGCAGCTTTACAGGGGCCACCGGGGAGCTGTTTTTT